This section outlines one TCR beta chain sequence together with its context. No cognate antigen has been identified for it. The input lacks base qualities; no much larger clone sits a single base away. The sample's time point label, decoded: baseline before first vaccination. The treatment or condition tag for this specimen amounts to: meningococcal conjugate vaccine given as trial control. Samples from vaccinated people were obtained from the UK trials COV001 and COV002, which included a single-blind randomized controlled phase 2/3 trial of AZD1222 (ChAdOx1 nCoV-19) in healthy adults. For TCRbeta chain sequencing, PBMC samples from trial participants were taken at day 0 and at day 28 after the second dose. The CDR3 regions of human TCRbeta chains were subjected to immunosequencing. The authors' pipeline ran thus. Repertoire TCRs were matched against a reference library of SARS-CoV-2-specific TCRs generated with the MIRA antigen-specificity platform. Breadth was defined as the fraction of unique TCRs that were SARS-CoV-2-associated. Depth was defined as the fraction of total T cells that were SARS-CoV-2-associated. Using the MIRA data, each spike-specific TCR was assigned both to the spike region to which the TCR was reactive and to a CD4 or CD8 class. Log10-transformed breadth and depth values were compared by one-way ANOVA with Sidak's multiple comparisons tests. Held by TCRdb, this immuneACCESS table contains in-frame sequences only and omits some clones. Under half of the omission traces to an unresolved V gene where checked; the cause of the rest is unknown. That table gives V, J and clone size, and the DNA gave D and trimming. For this sample the table gives some 150,000 clones, of which 86% were detected only once. The ten most abundant clones make up about 5.5% of the sample.

The CDR3, cysteine through phenylalanine, is 14 amino acids long. Only CDR3 DNA remains: 42 bases, in frame from the first base. The junction shows trimming of 4 bases on V and 13 bases on J, plus 21 bases between the germline ends. For CDR1 and CDR2, the germline V gene lists SGHRS and YFSETQ. These data are taken from a study of T cell responses to AZD1222 COVID-19 vaccine (dated by TCRdb to the early 2020s). In the study overall: TCR sequencing was performed for roughly 250 trial participants, of whom about 210 were given two doses of AZD1222 and about 25 were given two doses of MenACWY control vaccine. Enrollment into the trials was organized by age into subgroups of 18-55, 56-69 and 70-plus years, and those subgroups contained roughly 140, 27 and 60 TCR-sequenced participants, respectively. General findings and caveats noted by the study authors: Conclusions about previously exposed vaccinees are limited because only five to seven AZD1222 recipients were SARS-CoV-2 seropositive at baseline. Participants were mostly white British and included more females than males, and it was suggested by the authors that clonal diversity may have been underestimated. In the small 56-69-year group, the increase in depth fell short of significance, most likely because of low power. After two AZD1222 doses, both the breadth and the depth of spike-specific TCRs were significantly higher than at day 0 and than in MenACWY recipients. Nearly half of unique spike-specific TCRs reportedly recognized epitopes outside regions mutated in the B.1.351 and B.1.1.7 variants. Because no day 14 peak-response samples were available, repertoires were characterized only after the peak T cell response. Vaccine-associated CD4 TCRs spanned the whole spike protein, with dominant responses in regions 160-218 and 743-854.

The chain links TRBV5-1 with TRBJ2-1, and perhaps TRBD2 as D gene, on 7 matching bases. The receptor's source is an adult in good health. The material sequenced was peripheral blood, taken on day 0 of MenACWY control vaccination. The CDR3 has the sequence CASSLGGLAEHQFF. The base sequence is TGCGCCAGCAGCCTGGGGGGGCTAGCGGAACACCAGTTCTTC. The full variable domain, with segments outside the CDR3 supplied by the reference TRBV5-1 and TRBJ2-1 proteins, appears as KAGVTQTPRYLIKTRGQQVTLSCSPISGHRSVSWYQQTPGQGLQFLFEYFSETQRNKGNFPGRFSGRQFSNSRSEMNVSTLELGDSALYLCASSLGGLAEHQFFGPGTRLTVL.